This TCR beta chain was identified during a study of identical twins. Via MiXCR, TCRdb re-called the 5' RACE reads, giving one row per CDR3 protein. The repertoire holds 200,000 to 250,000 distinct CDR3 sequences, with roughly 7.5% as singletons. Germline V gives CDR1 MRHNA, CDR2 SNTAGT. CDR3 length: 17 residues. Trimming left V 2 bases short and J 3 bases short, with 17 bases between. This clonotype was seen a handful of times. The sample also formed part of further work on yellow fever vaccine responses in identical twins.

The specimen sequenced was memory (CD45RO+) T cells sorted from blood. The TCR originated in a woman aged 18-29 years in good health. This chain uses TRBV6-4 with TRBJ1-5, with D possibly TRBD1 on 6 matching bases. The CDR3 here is CASSDTRDTILNQPQHF. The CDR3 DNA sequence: TGTGCCAGCAGTGACACCCGGGACACCATACTCAATCAGCCCCAGCATTTT.